A selection of T cell receptor beta chains follows, all from one sample in a study of PD-L1 blockade in urothelial cancer. Produced via immunoSEQ multiplex PCR; TCRdb's table is partial and in-frame only. The table records roughly 87,000 clones, around 87% of them present only once. The sample in question was PBMCs, obtained around atezolizumab (anti-PD-L1) treatment. Receptors originate from a woman aged 70-85 years with urothelial cancer. Each CDR3 is given with its conserved first and last residue. Fields, in order: V gene, J gene, CDR3 protein.

v_call: TRBV18; j_call: TRBJ2-5; cdr3_aa: CASSPPTGTKGAETQYF
v_call: TRBV6-6; j_call: TRBJ2-7; cdr3_aa: CASTRGVFYEQYF
v_call: TRBV5-1; j_call: TRBJ1-2; cdr3_aa: CASRETGGNNYGYTF
v_call: TRBV18; j_call: TRBJ1-1; cdr3_aa: CASSPQGWTEAFF
v_call: TRBV27; j_call: TRBJ1-5; cdr3_aa: CASSLVPGGNQPQHF
v_call: TRBV5-1; j_call: TRBJ2-7; cdr3_aa: CASSWTGGTYEQYF
v_call: TRBV27; j_call: TRBJ2-5; cdr3_aa: CASSPSGGRSFVTQYF
v_call: TRBV5-1; j_call: TRBJ2-1; cdr3_aa: CASSPPPGLAGGTYNEQFF
v_call: TRBV18; j_call: TRBJ2-3; cdr3_aa: CASSEGVDTQYF
v_call: TRBV5-8; j_call: TRBJ1-1; cdr3_aa: CASSPWTDRGPLEAFF
v_call: TRBV19; j_call: TRBJ2-2; cdr3_aa: CASSVGPGELFF
v_call: TRBV27; j_call: TRBJ1-5; cdr3_aa: CASSSRQGAHQPQHF
v_call: TRBV7-2; j_call: TRBJ2-3; cdr3_aa: CASSLRRAANTDTQYF
v_call: TRBV9; j_call: TRBJ2-1; cdr3_aa: CASSPIGAGHMQFF
v_call: TRBV4-1; j_call: TRBJ2-7; cdr3_aa: CASSSGGQTYEQYF
v_call: TRBV15; j_call: TRBJ1-5; cdr3_aa: CATSVMGRPQHF
v_call: TRBV2; j_call: TRBJ1-5; cdr3_aa: CASSVQGLDNQPQHF
v_call: TRBV10-3; j_call: TRBJ2-5; cdr3_aa: CAISLALDREETQYF